Listed below are T cell receptor beta chains from one sample, sequenced in a study of cytomegalovirus exposure and HLA in healthy donors. Here immunoSEQ multiplex PCR was the method, and the copy in TCRdb shows in-frame clones only, minus some. Found here are around 150,000 clones, over 50% of them singletons; the top ten hold about 1.5%. Sequenced material: PBMCs. Receptors originate from a human donor in good health. The CDR3 runs from the conserved cysteine through the conserved F or W. The D gene is left open where the match is weak. Part of the rows lack a size; the others show once, few, many or a class for expanded clones.

D gene	CDR3 length	J gene	clone size	V gene	CDR3 DNA	CDR3 protein
NA	12	TRBJ2-7	once	TRBV28	TGTGCCAGCCAGGCAGGGCTCTACGAGCAGTACTTC	CASQAGLYEQYF
NA	13	TRBJ1-1	NA	TRBV4-1	TGCGCCAGCAGCCAGCCCCGGGACACTGAAGCTTTCTTT	CASSQPRDTEAFF
NA	15	TRBJ1-4	NA	TRBV5-1	TGCGCCAGCAGCTTGGGGGGCAGTATAGGCGAAAAACTGTTTTTT	CASSLGGSIGEKLFF
NA	16	TRBJ2-4	NA	TRBV14	TGTGCCAGCAGCCGTAACCGACAGGGAGGTCGGGACATTCAGTACTTC	CASSRNRQGGRDIQYF
TRBD1	16	TRBJ1-3	NA	TRBV5-4	TGTGCCAGCAGCTTGATGGCAGGGGGCTCTGGAAACACCATATATTTT	CASSLMAGGSGNTIYF
NA	14	TRBJ2-1	NA	TRBV5-1	TGCGCCAGTAAGAACGCGGGCTCCTACAATGAGCAGTTCTTC	CASKNAGSYNEQFF
TRBD1	15	TRBJ1-1	once	TRBV25-1	TGTGCCAGCAGTGATCTAGACAGGGACAACACTGAAGCTTTCTTT	CASSDLDRDNTEAFF
NA	11	TRBJ2-5	once	TRBV20-1	TGCAGTGGTCGGAGCCAAGAGACCCAGTACTTC	CSGRSQETQYF
NA	16	TRBJ2-7	NA	TRBV25-1	TGTGCCAGCAGTGAATATCTCCCAGGGGGGCGGTACGAGCAGTACTTC	CASSEYLPGGRYEQYF
TRBD2	17	TRBJ2-2	NA	TRBV19	TGTGCCAGTAGTACGGACCTGACTAGCCGAAACACCGGGGAGCTGTTTTTT	CASSTDLTSRNTGELFF
NA	17	TRBJ2-3	NA	TRBV5-1	TGCGCCAGCAGCTTGGGCCCACGCGGGGACCGCACAGATACGCAGTATTTT	CASSLGPRGDRTDTQYF
NA	14	TRBJ2-7	NA	TRBV7-9	TGTGCCAGCAGCTCGGTCGAGGGTTCCTACGAGCAGTACTTC	CASSSVEGSYEQYF
NA	13	TRBJ2-7	NA	TRBV2	TGTGCCAGCAGGACGGGAGCTAGCTACGAGCAGTACTTC	CASRTGASYEQYF
NA	13	TRBJ2-1	NA	TRBV6-5	TGTGCCAGCAGACGCGCGGGGTACAATGAGCAGTTCTTC	CASRRAGYNEQFF
TRBD2	13	TRBJ2-3	once	TRBV11-3	TGTGCCAGCAGCACCCAGCGGGACGGTACGCAGTATTTT	CASSTQRDGTQYF
TRBD2	16	TRBJ2-7	NA	TRBV7-6	TGTGCCAGCAGCGCCGGGACTAGCGGGAGGGCCTACGAGCAGTACTTC	CASSAGTSGRAYEQYF
NA	14	TRBJ2-7	NA	TRBV28	TGTGCCAGCAGTTTTGCCTATAGCTCCTACGAGCAGTACTTC	CASSFAYSSYEQYF
TRBD1	12	TRBJ2-7	NA	TRBV5-1	TGCGCCAGCAGCTCAGGGGGCTACGAGCAGTACTTC	CASSSGGYEQYF
NA	15	TRBJ1-1	few	TRBV19	TGTGCCAGTAGTACGATATTAATCGGGAACACTGAAGCTTTCTTT	CASSTILIGNTEAFF
NA	11	TRBJ2-5	NA	TRBV2	TGTGCCAGCAGTGAACAAGAGGCCCAGTACTTC	CASSEQEAQYF
NA	15	TRBJ1-5	once	TRBV5-1	TGCGCCAGCAGCTTGGGCGGGCCAGCAAATCAGCCCCAGCATTTT	CASSLGGPANQPQHF
TRBD2	14	TRBJ2-7	NA	TRBV28	TGTGCCAGCAGTTTAGGGGGGGTAGGGTACGAGCAGTACTTC	CASSLGGVGYEQYF
TRBD1	18	TRBJ2-1	NA	TRBV27	TGTGCCAGCAACCCACCCCCCGTCCCGGGGACAGGGGGTTATGAGCAGTTCTTC	CASNPPPVPGTGGYEQFF
TRBD1	16	TRBJ1-6	NA	TRBV4-1	TGCGCCAGCAGCCAAGGCCAGGGGGGCTACAATTCACCCCTCCACTTT	CASSQGQGGYNSPLHF
TRBD2	16	TRBJ2-2	NA	TRBV7-3	TGTGCCAGCAGCCCCGGGACTAGCGGGAGAACCGGGGAGCTGTTTTTT	CASSPGTSGRTGELFF
NA	13	TRBJ2-1	NA	TRBV9	TGTGCCAGCAGCGTAGCTAGCCCGAATGAGCAGTTCTTC	CASSVASPNEQFF
NA	16	TRBJ1-3	few	TRBV9	TGTGCCAGCAGCGTAGGCCCTCAGGGGTCAGGAAACACCATATATTTT	CASSVGPQGSGNTIYF
NA	13	TRBJ1-5	few	TRBV7-9	TGTGCCAGCGACGGGGGGGCGGGTCAGCCCCAGCATTTT	CASDGGAGQPQHF
TRBD2	16	TRBJ2-1	NA	TRBV2	TGTGCCAGCAGCCTTGTTACTAGCGCGAGACGCAATGAGCAGTTCTTC	CASSLVTSARRNEQFF
NA	14	TRBJ1-3	NA	TRBV10-3	TGTGCCATCAGTGGGTCCTCAAGGGGAAACGCCATATATTTT	CAISGSSRGNAIYF
NA	16	TRBJ2-3	NA	TRBV5-1	TGCGCCAGCAGCTTGGCAGGAACAGGGTATACAGATACGCAGTATTTT	CASSLAGTGYTDTQYF
TRBD1	15	TRBJ2-7	NA	TRBV9	TGTGCCAGCAGCGTCGGGACAGGGAACTCCTACGAGCAGTACTTC	CASSVGTGNSYEQYF
NA	12	TRBJ1-5	NA	TRBV7-9	TGTGCCAGCAGCGTCGGGAGTCAGCCCCAGCATTTT	CASSVGSQPQHF
NA	15	TRBJ2-2	NA	TRBV6-1	TGTGCCACCAACAGACTAGAAGCGAACACCGGGGAGCTGTTTTTT	CATNRLEANTGELFF
TRBD2	16	TRBJ2-2	NA	TRBV9	TGTGCCAGCAGCGTTGAGGGGACTAGAATGTCCGGGGAGCTGTTTTTT	CASSVEGTRMSGELFF
NA	14	TRBJ1-5	NA	TRBV7-9	TGTGCCAGCAGCTTAGGGTACGGTTATCAGCCCCAGCATTTT	CASSLGYGYQPQHF
TRBD2	15	TRBJ2-7	NA	TRBV9	TGTGCCAGCAGCGTAGGGCGGGGAGGGCCTTACGAGCAGTACTTC	CASSVGRGGPYEQYF
TRBD2	16	TRBJ2-5	NA	TRBV5-4	TGTGCCAGCAGTCCGGTAGCGGGAAGACGTCAAGAGACCCAGTACTTC	CASSPVAGRRQETQYF
TRBD2	15	TRBJ2-7	once	TRBV10-3	TGTGCCACCCAACGGGTCCTGACTAGCGCCTACGAGCAGTACTTC	CATQRVLTSAYEQYF
TRBD1	13	TRBJ2-7	NA	TRBV7-7	TGTGCCAGCAGCCCGGGGACAGGCTACGAGCAGTACTTC	CASSPGTGYEQYF
TRBD2	15	TRBJ2-7	NA	TRBV5-1	TGCGCCAGCAAAAAAAGGCGGGAGAGTGGGTCCGAGCAGTACTTC	CASKKRRESGSEQYF
TRBD1	17	TRBJ2-4	few	TRBV7-9	TGTGCCAGCAGCTTAGGGACTTACAGGGGCCGGGAAAACATTCAGTACTTC	CASSLGTYRGRENIQYF
TRBD2	17	TRBJ2-3	NA	TRBV4-1	TGCGCCAGCAGCCAAGACGGGCGGGAGGGTAGCACAGATACGCAGTATTTT	CASSQDGREGSTDTQYF
TRBD1	12	TRBJ2-3	NA	TRBV28	TGTGCCAGCGAGGCACAGGGGGATACGCAGTATTTT	CASEAQGDTQYF
TRBD2	15	TRBJ2-5	NA	TRBV5-1	TGCGCCAGCAGCCCTGGACTAGCGGCAGGGGAGACCCAGTACTTC	CASSPGLAAGETQYF
NA	13	TRBJ1-2	NA	TRBV5-6	TGTGCCAGCACCCCAGGGGCGGGCTATGGCTACACCTTC	CASTPGAGYGYTF
TRBD1	16	TRBJ2-7	few	TRBV4-1	TGCGCCAGCAGCCAGGGACCGGACAGGGACTCCTACGAGCAGTACTTC	CASSQGPDRDSYEQYF
TRBD1	12	TRBJ2-7	NA	TRBV27	TGTGCCAGCAGACAGGGGGGCTACGAGCAGTACTTC	CASRQGGYEQYF
TRBD1	15	TRBJ2-7	NA	TRBV27	TGTGCCAGCAGTGCCGCCCCGCAGGGGGCCCACGAGCAGTACTTC	CASSAAPQGAHEQYF
TRBD1	17	TRBJ1-5	NA	TRBV4-1	TGCGCCAGCAGCAACTTCCGGGACAGTACTAGCAATCAGCCCCAGCATTTT	CASSNFRDSTSNQPQHF
TRBD1	13	TRBJ2-7	NA	TRBV5-1	TGCGCCAGCAGATTGACAGGGTTCAACGAGCAGTACTTC	CASRLTGFNEQYF
NA	16	TRBJ1-1	NA	TRBV28	TGTGCCAGCAGTTTAGGAATGGGCAGAATGAACACTGAAGCTTTCTTT	CASSLGMGRMNTEAFF
NA	15	TRBJ1-1	NA	TRBV9	TGTGCCAGCAGCCCCGGATGGGGCAGGGACACTGAAGCTTTCTTT	CASSPGWGRDTEAFF
NA	15	TRBJ2-7	NA	TRBV15	TGTGCCACCAGCAGAGATCCGTTAGGGGGCTACGAGCAGTACTTC	CATSRDPLGGYEQYF
TRBD1	15	TRBJ2-3	NA	TRBV2	TGTGCCAGCAGTGAAGCACAGGGGGGAACAGATACGCAGTATTTT	CASSEAQGGTDTQYF